Listed here are 30 T cell receptor beta chains from one sample, sequenced in a study of tumor-infiltrating lymphocytes in primary liver carcinoma. TCR beta cDNA was prepared out of about 530 ng total RNA by means of a constant-region primer. Libraries for TCR beta were built through three nested multiplex PCR rounds, which together made up a slightly modified ARM-PCR procedure. The study ran its first two PCR rounds for around 10 cycles each, using TRBV1-TRBV30 forward primers and a C-beta reverse primer. One entry per CDR3 protein results from TCRdb running MiXCR on the multiplex PCR reads. The sample lists about 74,000 distinct CDR3 sequences; 60% to 80% were seen once. It was from 20-30 mg of unsorted bulk tissue that RNA and DNA were co-extracted. The sample consisted of liver tumor tissue from sampling region 4. The subset denotes: tumor region T4, right-lateral pole. The receptors shown here come from a man aged 40-55 years with primary liver carcinoma and hepatitis B virus infection.

This clonotype has at least ten counts. The rearrangement joins TRBV5-4 to TRBJ2-5; D remains unclear. Trimming removed 3 bases from V and 1 base from J, with 10 bases in between. Germline V gives CDR1 SGHNT, CDR2 YYREEE (reference sequence). The CDR3 covers 14 residues. In nucleotides, the CDR3 is TGTGCCAGCAGCTCTACAGTCCCCCAAGAGACCCAGTACTTC. This codes for CASSSTVPQETQYF.

A note on this clonotype: The final CDR3 position lacks the conserved phenylalanine or tryptophan, pointing to a likely read error. V gene TRBV6-6 combines with J gene TRBJ1-1; D is unclear. Trimming cost V 6 bases and J 7 bases, with 15 bases left between them. Germline CDR1 is MNHNY and CDR2 is SVGAGI (reference sequence). The CDR3 covers 13 residues. The CDR3 DNA reads as TGTGCCAGCAGGATACTTGGGAGCATTGAAGCTTTCTTA. It codes for CASRILGSIEAFL.

This clonotype has at least ten counts. J is TRBJ2-7 and V is TRBV11-1; no clear D. Deletions cut 6 bases from V and 1 base from J, with 10 bases between. Germline values: CDR1 SGHAT, CDR2 FQDESV (reference sequence). CDR3 length: 13 residues. In nucleotides, the CDR3 is TGTGCCAGCAGGGGGAAGCGATCCTACGAGCAGTACTTC. It encodes CASRGKRSYEQYF.

The chain is built from TRBV6-1 and TRBJ2-7, with D hard to call. V lost 6 bases to trimming and J lost 3 bases, with 15 bases between them. Per the germline V gene, CDR1 is MNHNS and CDR2 is SASEGT. The CDR3 runs to 14 residues. In DNA, the CDR3 is TGTGCCAGCAGCACATCGGTCAGTCGCTACGAGCAGTACTTC. Amino acids: CASSTSVSRYEQYF.

This clonotype was recorded only once. The junction departs from the called germline gene at one end, perhaps through a read error. The chain joins TRBV29-1 to TRBJ2-3; no definite D call. Germline V gives CDR1 SQVTM, CDR2 ANQGSEA. The CDR3 has 15 amino acids. The CDR3 sequence is CSVDYKRSGTDTQYF. DNA of the CDR3: TGCAGCGTGGATTATAAGAGGTCTGGCACAGACACGCAGTATTTT.

As concerns this clonotype: The junction shows a germline mismatch at one end, possibly a read error. The chain uses TRBV6-5 and TRBJ2-1; tentatively, D is TRBD1 (7 bases). CDR3 length: 16 amino acids. Germline CDR1 MNHEY, CDR2 SVGAGI. DNA of the CDR3: TGTGGCAGCAGTCCACCGGGGGACAGCCTCTACAACGAGCAGTTCTTC. This sequence encodes CGSSPPGDSLYNEQFF.

This clonotype was seen repeatedly, ten times or more. V gene TRBV5-4 combines with J gene TRBJ2-5; D is ambiguous. The CDR3 has 11 residues. The V gene's germline CDR1 is SGHNT and CDR2 YYREEE (reference sequence). With 0 bases removed from V and 7 bases from J, the gap between germline ends came to 4 bases. CDR3 protein: CASSLDATQYF. In DNA, the CDR3 is TGTGCCAGCAGCTTGGATGCGACCCAGTACTTC.

This clonotype is a singleton in its sample. The J gene is TRBJ1-2, the V gene TRBV29-1; TRBD1 is a possible D gene (5 bases). CDR1 is SQVTM, CDR2 ANQGSEA, per germline. The CDR3 runs to 12 residues. V was pared by 6 bases and J by 7 bases, with 15 bases between. This chain's CDR3 is CSVADSFCGYTF. In nucleotides, the CDR3 is TGCAGCGTCGCTGACAGCTTCTGTGGCTACACCTTC.

This clonotype has ten or more counts. The rearrangement joins TRBV29-1 to TRBJ1-2; 8 bases align to TRBD1. The germline CDR1 and CDR2 sequences are SQVTM and ANQGSEA. This CDR3 has 14 residues. The trim removed 6 bases at V and 2 bases at J, leaving 8 bases unmatched. CDR3 nucleotide sequence: TGCAGCGTAGGGACAGGTTATCGGAACTATGGCTACACCTTC. It codes for CSVGTGYRNYGYTF.

This chain connects TRBV10-3 to TRBJ2-7; maybe TRBD2 (5 bases). V lost 8 bases and J 4 bases, leaving 15 bases between the germline ends. The V gene's germline CDR1 is ENHRY and CDR2 SYGVKD. This CDR3 comprises 13 residues. The CDR3 nucleotides are TGTGCCATCGGCAAGTCGGGGTCATACGAGCAGTACTTC. Its translation is CAIGKSGSYEQYF.

In this sample, this clonotype turned up once. Germline is not matched at one junction end, which may reflect a read error. The J gene is TRBJ2-5, the V gene TRBV11-2; 8 bases agree with TRBD2. The CDR3 has 15 residues. CDR1 and CDR2 from the germline V gene are SGHAT and FQNNGV. The CDR3 DNA is TGTGTCAGCAGCGGCCTGACAGGAGCGGGAGAGACCCAGCACTTC. Residues: CVSSGLTGAGETQHF.

About this clonotype: This CDR3 is missing its conserved last phenylalanine or tryptophan, likely due to a read error. The genes are TRBV12-3 or TRBV12-4 and TRBJ1-2; D unclear. Between the trimmed V and J ends, which lost 1 base and 0 bases, there was a span of 6 bases. The CDR3 extends over 14 amino acids. The CDR3 region has the DNA TGTGCCAGCAGTTTAGACAGATCTAACTATGGCTACACCATA. This encodes CASSLDRSNYGYTI.

A note on this clonotype: The CDR3 ends on some other residue instead of the conserved phenylalanine or tryptophan, so this is likely a read error. No DNA is shown, since the ends of the CDR3 on it are uncertain; the CDR3 is the one TCRdb lists. V gene TRBV11-2 combines with J gene TRBJ2-1. Germline CDR1 SGHAT, CDR2 FQNNGV. The CDR3 numbers 13 amino acids, ends counted. CDR3 amino acids: CASSLNDAHEQLL.

This clonotype was seen at least ten times. This rearrangement joins TRBV10-3 to TRBJ2-1; the D gene is possibly TRBD1 (5 bases). There are 12 residues in the CDR3. Germline-derived CDR1 and CDR2 are ENHRY and SYGVKD. The ends were cut back, 10 bases at V and 5 bases at J, with 12 bases in the middle. The chain's CDR3 is CATRRGDNEQFF. The CDR3, as DNA: TGTGCCACCCGTAGGGGCGACAATGAGCAGTTCTTC.

The gene calls are TRBV4-2 and TRBJ2-7; perhaps TRBD1 as D (5 bases). The J call is doubtful: the DNA matches TRBJ2-1 better. Germline loops: CDR1 LGHNA, CDR2 YNFKEQ. This CDR3 comprises 14 residues. The CDR3 loop reads CASSQTSTDREQFF. CDR3 in DNA: TGTGCCAGCAGCCAAACCTCGACAGACCGGGAGCAGTTCTTC.

This clonotype was seen only a few times. This may be a read error, as it is one base from a much larger clone. This chain's CDR3 is CASTKPSDKSEQFF. The CDR3 coding sequence is TGTGCCAGCACTAAGCCTAGCGACAAGAGTGAGCAGTTCTTC. V usage is TRBV6-1 and J usage is TRBJ2-1; possibly TRBD2 for D (6 bases). This CDR3 contains 14 residues. CDR1 and CDR2 (germline): MNHNS, SASEGT. Trimming stripped 7 bases from V and 9 bases from J, with 19 bases between.

To note about this clonotype: This is likely a read error, given that the CDR3 carries no conserved phenylalanine or tryptophan at its end. This chain links TRBV29-1 with TRBJ2-1; 10 nucleotides line up with TRBD2. The CDR3 totals 12 residues. Germline CDR1 and CDR2: SQVTM and ANQGSEA. The CDR3 is CSVLAGDREQFI. DNA of the CDR3: TGCAGTGTTCTAGCGGGAGATAGGGAGCAGTTCATC.

This sequence joins TRBV11-1 and TRBJ2-3; D is uncertain. CDR3 length equals 16 residues. In germline, CDR1 is SGHAT, CDR2 FQDESV (reference sequence). CDR3 coding DNA: TGTGAAAGCAGCCGCAGTGGTCGCTACTCCACAGATACGCAGTATTTT. As protein: CESSRSGRYSTDTQYF.

In the case of this clonotype: The conserved final phenylalanine or tryptophan is absent from the CDR3, which likely points to a read error. This chain links TRBV6-5 with TRBJ1-1; D call uncertain. V shed 10 bases and J shed 0 bases, with 15 bases lying between them. This CDR3 contains 14 residues. Germline V gene data show CDR1 as MNHEY and CDR2 as SVGAGI. The CDR3 DNA follows: TGTGCCATCAGGAGGGATCAAATGAACACTGAAGCTTTCCTT. Encoded protein: CAIRRDQMNTEAFL.

This chain links TRBV11-2 with TRBJ2-3; TRBD2 aligns across 9 bases. Losses at the gene ends were 5 bases for V and 6 bases for J; bases not matched to a gene: 9. The germline CDR1 and CDR2 sequences are SGHAT and FQNNGV. This CDR3 comprises 15 residues. The CDR3 bases are TGTGCCAGCAGCCGCACTAGCGGGTTCGAGGATACGCAGTATTTT. This translates into CASSRTSGFEDTQYF.

Note on this clonotype: Likely a read error: the CDR3 ends without its conserved phenylalanine or tryptophan. The chain is built from TRBV6-1 and TRBJ2-7, with D maybe TRBD2 (5 bases). CDR3 size: 13 residues. Germline V gene lookup returns CDR1 MNHNS and CDR2 SASEGT. CDR3 bases: TGTGCGAGCAGTGCCCCGGGAACCCACGAGCAGTACTTA. This gives the protein CASSAPGTHEQYL.

Concerning this clonotype: A read error may account for a junction end that differs from germline. The chain employs TRBV11-2 and TRBJ2-3; D could derive from TRBD1 or TRBD2 (6 bases each). Germline loops: CDR1 SGHAT, CDR2 FQNNGV. The CDR3 covers 14 residues. The chain's CDR3 is CAGGTRKPADTHYF. The CDR3 DNA sequence: TGTGCCGGAGGGACACGGAAGCCCGCAGATACGCACTATTTT.

About this clonotype itself: This could be a read error, since a much larger clone is one nucleotide away. CDR3 in DNA: TGTGCCACACGTCCCGGGGCCCGGGAGCTGTTTTTT. This gives the protein CATRPGARELFF. This chain connects TRBV6-1 to TRBJ2-2; possibly TRBD1 or TRBD2 for D (5 bases each). This CDR3 is built from 12 residues. In germline, CDR1 is MNHNS, CDR2 SASEGT. Trimming took 10 bases from V and 9 from J, leaving 15 bases between them.

This clonotype was seen repeatedly, ten times or more. J is TRBJ1-1 and V is TRBV6-5; D gene ambiguous. The CDR3 loop spans 14 amino acids. V was cut by 0 bases and J by 2 bases, with 7 bases left in between. The V gene's germline CDR1 is MNHEY and CDR2 SVGAGI. DNA of the CDR3: TGTGCCAGCAGTTACTCGCGGGTTAACACTGAAGCTTTCTTT. This gives the protein CASSYSRVNTEAFF.

The CDR3 reads CATSDFKGLAADQISYNEQFF. CDR3 DNA: TGTGCCACCAGTGATTTTAAGGGACTAGCGGCTGATCAAATCTCCTACAATGAGCAGTTCTTC. The chain joins TRBV24-1 to TRBJ2-1, with 11 positions matching TRBD2. CDR3 length: 21 amino acids. V lost 1 base and J lost 0; bases outside the gene matches: 13. Germline loops: CDR1 KGHDR, CDR2 SFDVKD.

Worth noting for this clonotype: As the CDR3 is not closed by the conserved phenylalanine or tryptophan, this likely results from a read error. The DNA is omitted, as the CDR3 cannot be located on it reliably, and the CDR3 follows TCRdb's listing. The V call is TRBV6-5, the J call TRBJ2-1; the table assigns TRBD2, which was not confirmed against the DNA. The CDR3 is 14 residues long, ends included. Per germline, CDR1 MNHEY and CDR2 SVGAGI. The CDR3 spells CASSTGTRGDERFI.

Points on this clonotype: One end of the junction does not line up with germline, which may come from a read error. The J gene is TRBJ2-5, the V gene TRBV6-1; 10 bases agree with TRBD2. This CDR3 region has 17 residues. The germline V gene has CDR1 MNHNS and CDR2 SASEGT. CDR3 amino acids: CAGSDLWTSGSRETQYF. In nucleotides, the CDR3 is TGTGCCGGCAGTGACCTTTGGACTAGCGGTTCTAGGGAGACCCAGTACTTC.

This clonotype was recorded many times. This chain links TRBV12-5 with TRBJ1-1, with D possibly TRBD1 on 5 matching bases. The CDR3 is 12 residues long. The V and J ends lost 5 bases and 8 bases respectively, with 12 bases between them. Germline CDR1 LGHNT, CDR2 FRNRAP. The CDR3, as DNA: TGTGCTAGTGGTCCTGGTGGACACGAAGCTTTCTTT. It encodes CASGPGGHEAFF. Together with reference TRBV12-5 and TRBJ1-1, the CDR3 gives the full variable domain: DARVTQTPRHKVTEMGQEVTMRCQPILGHNTVFWYRQTMMQGLELLAYFRNRAPLDDSGMPKDRFSAEMPDATLATLKIQPSEPRDSAVYFCASGPGGHEAFFGQGTRLTVV.

Points on this clonotype: The junction does not match germline at one end; this may be a read error. The chain couples TRBV6-5 to TRBJ1-1; no firm D call. The CDR3 totals 13 residues. The V gene's germline CDR1 is MNHEY and CDR2 SVGAGI. DNA for the CDR3: TGTGCCAGCATTTACGGGCAAATCACTGAAGCTTTCTTC. As protein: CASIYGQITEAFF.

Remarks on this clonotype: As the CDR3 is not closed by the conserved phenylalanine or tryptophan, this likely results from a read error. V usage is TRBV6-1 and J usage is TRBJ2-2, with 8 nucleotides matching TRBD1. The CDR3 contains 15 residues. Looked up from germline, CDR1 is MNHNS and CDR2 is SASEGT. The CDR3 here is CASRGRGRGTGGLFS. As DNA, the CDR3 is TGTGCCAGCAGGGGCAGGGGGCGCGGGACCGGGGGGCTGTTTTCT.